This T cell receptor beta chain was recovered during a study of response to subunit inactivated influenza vaccine. Study results and limitations: There was a suggestion from the authors that each seasonal influenza vaccination recruits few new T cells.

A note on this clonotype: What it binds is unknown.

TCRdb passed the RT-PCR reads through MiXCR, listing each CDR3 protein once. Here the sample spans around 490,000 distinct CDR3 sequences, around 8% being singletons. The material was PBMCs from blood, obtained 23 months after vaccination. The receptor was isolated from a man between 50 and 75 years old who received an inactivated influenza vaccine.

The CDR3 here is CASRMTGGNQPQHF. CDR3 DNA sequence: TGTGCCAGCAGGATGACGGGGGGGAATCAGCCCCAGCATTTT. The rearrangement uses TRBV12-3 or TRBV12-4 and TRBJ1-5; D possibly corresponds to TRBD1 (5 bases). This CDR3 has 14 residues. Trimming stripped 6 bases from V and 4 bases from J, with 13 bases between.